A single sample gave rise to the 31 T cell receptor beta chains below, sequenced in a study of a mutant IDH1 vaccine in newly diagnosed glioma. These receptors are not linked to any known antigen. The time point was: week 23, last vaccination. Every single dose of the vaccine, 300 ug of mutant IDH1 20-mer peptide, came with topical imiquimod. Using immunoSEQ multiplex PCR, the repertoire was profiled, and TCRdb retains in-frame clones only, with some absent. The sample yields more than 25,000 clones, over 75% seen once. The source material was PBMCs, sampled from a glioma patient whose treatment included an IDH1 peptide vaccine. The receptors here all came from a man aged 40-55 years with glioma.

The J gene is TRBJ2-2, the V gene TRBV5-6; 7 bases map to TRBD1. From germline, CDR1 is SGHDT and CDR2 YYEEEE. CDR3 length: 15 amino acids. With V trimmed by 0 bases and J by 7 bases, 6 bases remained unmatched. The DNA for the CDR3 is TGTGCCAGCAGCTTGGGACAGGGCTGGTTCGGGGAGCTGTTTTTT. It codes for CASSLGQGWFGELFF.

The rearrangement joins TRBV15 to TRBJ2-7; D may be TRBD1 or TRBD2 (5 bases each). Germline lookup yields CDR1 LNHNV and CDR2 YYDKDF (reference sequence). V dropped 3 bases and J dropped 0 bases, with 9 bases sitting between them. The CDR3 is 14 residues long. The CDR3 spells CATSRGESSYEQYV. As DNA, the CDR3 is TGTGCCACCAGCAGGGGGGAAAGCTCCTACGAGCAGTACGTC.

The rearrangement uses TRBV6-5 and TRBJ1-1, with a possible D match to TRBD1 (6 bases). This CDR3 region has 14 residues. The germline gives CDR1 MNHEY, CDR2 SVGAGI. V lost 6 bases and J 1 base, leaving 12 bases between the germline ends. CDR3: CASSPPDRNTEAFF. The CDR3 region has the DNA TGTGCCAGCAGCCCCCCGGACAGGAACACTGAAGCTTTCTTT.

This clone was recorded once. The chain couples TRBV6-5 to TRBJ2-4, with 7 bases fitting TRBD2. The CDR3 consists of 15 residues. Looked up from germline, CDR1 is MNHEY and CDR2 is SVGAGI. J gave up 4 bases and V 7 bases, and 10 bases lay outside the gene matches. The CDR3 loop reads CASNSLGGLKNIQYF. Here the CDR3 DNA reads TGTGCCAGCAACTCCCTGGGGGGGTTGAAAAACATTCAGTACTTC.

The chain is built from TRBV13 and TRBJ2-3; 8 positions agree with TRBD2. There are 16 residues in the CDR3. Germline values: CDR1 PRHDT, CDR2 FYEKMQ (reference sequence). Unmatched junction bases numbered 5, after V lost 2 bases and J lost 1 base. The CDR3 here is CASSLRAGEGTDTQYF. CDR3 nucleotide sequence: TGTGCCAGCAGCTTACGAGCGGGAGAAGGCACAGATACGCAGTATTTT.

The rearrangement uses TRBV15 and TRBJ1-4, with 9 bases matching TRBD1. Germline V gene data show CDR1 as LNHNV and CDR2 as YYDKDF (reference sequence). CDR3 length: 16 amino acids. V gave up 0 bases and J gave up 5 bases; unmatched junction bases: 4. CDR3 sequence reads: CATSRDAGTGNEKLFF. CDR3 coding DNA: TGTGCCACCAGCAGAGATGCCGGGACAGGGAATGAAAAACTGTTTTTT.

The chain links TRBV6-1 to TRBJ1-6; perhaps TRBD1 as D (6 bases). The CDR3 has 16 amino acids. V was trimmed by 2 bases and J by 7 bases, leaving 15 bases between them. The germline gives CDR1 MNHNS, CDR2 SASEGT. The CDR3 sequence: CASSELSGQQNSPLHF. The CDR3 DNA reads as TGTGCCAGCAGTGAACTTTCGGGACAACAGAATTCACCCCTCCACTTT.

The CDR3 reads CASSLSYGRYEQYF. DNA for the CDR3: TGTGCCAGCAGTTTATCGTATGGACGATACGAGCAGTACTTC. V gene TRBV27 combines with J gene TRBJ2-7, with D uncertain. V dropped 0 bases and J dropped 4 bases, with 10 bases sitting between them. Germline-derived CDR1 and CDR2 are MNHEY and SMNVEV (reference sequence). The CDR3 contains 14 residues.

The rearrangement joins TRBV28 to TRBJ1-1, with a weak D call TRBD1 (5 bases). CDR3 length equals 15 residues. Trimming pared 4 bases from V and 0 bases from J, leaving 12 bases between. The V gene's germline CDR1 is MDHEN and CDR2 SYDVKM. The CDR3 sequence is CASSSPRDLNTEAFF. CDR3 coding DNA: TGTGCCAGCAGTTCGCCTCGGGACCTGAACACTGAAGCTTTCTTT.

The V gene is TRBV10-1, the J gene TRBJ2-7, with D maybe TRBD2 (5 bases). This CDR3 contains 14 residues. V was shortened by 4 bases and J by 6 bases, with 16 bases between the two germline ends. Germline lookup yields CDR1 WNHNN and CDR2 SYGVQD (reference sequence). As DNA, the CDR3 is TGCGCCAGCAGTGGCCCTAGCCCTCCGAGCGAGCAGTACTTC. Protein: CASSGPSPPSEQYF.

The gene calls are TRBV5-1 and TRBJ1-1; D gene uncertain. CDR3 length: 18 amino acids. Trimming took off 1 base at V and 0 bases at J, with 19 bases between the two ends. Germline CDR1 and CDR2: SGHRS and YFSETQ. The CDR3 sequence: CASSLTPTAGFMNTEAFF. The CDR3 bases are TGCGCCAGCAGCTTGACCCCCACAGCCGGGTTCATGAACACTGAAGCTTTCTTT.

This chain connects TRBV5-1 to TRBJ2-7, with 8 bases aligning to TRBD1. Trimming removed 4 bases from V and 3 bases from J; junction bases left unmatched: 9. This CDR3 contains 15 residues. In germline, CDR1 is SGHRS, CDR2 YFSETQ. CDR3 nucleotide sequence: TGCGCCAGCAGCCTCCTTCCTGGACAGGGCTACGAGCAGTACTTC. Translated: CASSLLPGQGYEQYF.

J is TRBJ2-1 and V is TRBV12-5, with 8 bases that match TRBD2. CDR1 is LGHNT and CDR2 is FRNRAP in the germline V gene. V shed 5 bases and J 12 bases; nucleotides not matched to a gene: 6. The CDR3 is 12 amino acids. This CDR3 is CASGQASGWQFF. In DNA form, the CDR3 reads TGTGCTAGTGGTCAGGCTAGCGGGTGGCAGTTCTTC.

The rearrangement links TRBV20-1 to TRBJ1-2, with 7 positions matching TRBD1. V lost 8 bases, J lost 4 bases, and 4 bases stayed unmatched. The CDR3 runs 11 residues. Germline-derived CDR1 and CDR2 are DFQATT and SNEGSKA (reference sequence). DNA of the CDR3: TGCAGTCCTCAGGGGGTCTATGGCTACACCTTC. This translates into CSPQGVYGYTF.

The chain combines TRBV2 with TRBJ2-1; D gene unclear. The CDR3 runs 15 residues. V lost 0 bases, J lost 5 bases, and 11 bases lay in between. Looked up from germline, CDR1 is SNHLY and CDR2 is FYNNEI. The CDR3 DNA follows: TGTGCCAGCAGTGAAGCGCTTCGACAAAACAATGAGCAGTTCTTC. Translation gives CASSEALRQNNEQFF.

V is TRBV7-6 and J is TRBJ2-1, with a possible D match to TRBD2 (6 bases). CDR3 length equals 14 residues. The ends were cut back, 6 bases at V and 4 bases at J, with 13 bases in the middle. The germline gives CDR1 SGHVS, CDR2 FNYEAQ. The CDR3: CASSPSGRYNEQFF. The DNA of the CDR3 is TGTGCCAGCAGTCCATCCGGGAGATACAATGAGCAGTTCTTC.

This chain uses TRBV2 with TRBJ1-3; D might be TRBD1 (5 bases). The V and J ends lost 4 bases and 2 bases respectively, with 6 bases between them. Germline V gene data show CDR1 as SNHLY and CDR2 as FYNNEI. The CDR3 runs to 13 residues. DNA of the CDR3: TGTGCCAGCAGTGCAGGGCCTGGAAACACCATATATTTT. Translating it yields CASSAGPGNTIYF.

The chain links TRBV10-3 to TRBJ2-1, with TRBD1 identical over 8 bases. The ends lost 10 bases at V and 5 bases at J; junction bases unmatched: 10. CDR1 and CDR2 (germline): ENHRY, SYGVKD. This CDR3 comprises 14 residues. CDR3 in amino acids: CATSAGTGNNEQFF. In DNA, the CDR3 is TGTGCCACCAGCGCCGGGACAGGAAACAATGAGCAGTTCTTC.

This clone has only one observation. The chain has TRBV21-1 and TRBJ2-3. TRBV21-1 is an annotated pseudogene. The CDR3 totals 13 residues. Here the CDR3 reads CASSAVGTDTQYF. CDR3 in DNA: TGTGCCAGCAGCGCCGTGGGCACAGATACGCAGTATTTT.

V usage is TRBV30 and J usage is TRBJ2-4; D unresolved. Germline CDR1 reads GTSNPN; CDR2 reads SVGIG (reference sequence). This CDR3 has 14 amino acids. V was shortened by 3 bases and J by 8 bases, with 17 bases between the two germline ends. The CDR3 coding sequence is TGTGCCTGGAGCGTACTACCTAGAGTCCACATTCAGTACTTC. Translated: CAWSVLPRVHIQYF.

The CDR3 region has the DNA TGTGCCAGCAGTTCGGGACAGGGTAGTGAAAAACTGTTTTTT. It is translated as CASSSGQGSEKLFF. V usage is TRBV27 and J usage is TRBJ1-4, with 9 nucleotides matching TRBD1. V shed 4 bases and J 7 bases; nucleotides not matched to a gene: 4. The CDR3 spans 14 residues. Germline CDR1 MNHEY, CDR2 SMNVEV (reference sequence).

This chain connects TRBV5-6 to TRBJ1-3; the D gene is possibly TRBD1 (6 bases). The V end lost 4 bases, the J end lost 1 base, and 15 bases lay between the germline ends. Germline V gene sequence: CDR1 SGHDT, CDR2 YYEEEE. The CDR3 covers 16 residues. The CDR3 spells CASSVYRERSGNTIYF. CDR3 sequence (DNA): TGTGCCAGCAGCGTTTACAGGGAACGTTCTGGAAACACCATATATTTT.

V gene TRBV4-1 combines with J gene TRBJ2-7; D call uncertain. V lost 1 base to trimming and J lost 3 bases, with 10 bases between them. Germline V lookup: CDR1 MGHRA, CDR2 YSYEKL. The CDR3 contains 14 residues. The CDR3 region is CASSQVKGYYEQYV. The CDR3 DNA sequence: TGCGCCAGCAGCCAAGTGAAGGGTTACTACGAGCAGTACGTC.

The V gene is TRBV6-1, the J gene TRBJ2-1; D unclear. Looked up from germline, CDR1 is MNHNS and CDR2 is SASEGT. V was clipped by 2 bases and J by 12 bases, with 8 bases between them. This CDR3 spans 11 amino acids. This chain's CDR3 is CASSEWVWQFF. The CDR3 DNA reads TGTGCCAGCAGTGAATGGGTTTGGCAGTTCTTC.

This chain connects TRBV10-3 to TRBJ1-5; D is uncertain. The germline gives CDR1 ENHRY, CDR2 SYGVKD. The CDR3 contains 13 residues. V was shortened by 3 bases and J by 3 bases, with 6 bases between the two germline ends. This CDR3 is CAISDKANQPQHF. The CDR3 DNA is TGTGCCATCAGTGATAAGGCCAATCAGCCCCAGCATTTT.

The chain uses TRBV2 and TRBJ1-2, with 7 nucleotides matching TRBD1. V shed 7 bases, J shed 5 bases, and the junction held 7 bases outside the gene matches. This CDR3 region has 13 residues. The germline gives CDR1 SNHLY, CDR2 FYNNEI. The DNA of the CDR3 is TGTGCCAGCACCTCCGGGACAGTATATGGCTACACCTTC. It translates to CASTSGTVYGYTF.

The CDR3 region is CASSLNWASREQYF. The CDR3 DNA sequence: TGTGCCAGCAGCTTAAATTGGGCCTCCCGCGAGCAGTACTTC. The chain recombines TRBV7-8 with TRBJ2-7; no clear D. Trimming cost V 2 bases and J 6 bases, with 14 bases left between them. This CDR3 comprises 14 residues. Germline CDR1 reads SGHVS; CDR2 reads FQNEAQ.

CDR3 nucleotides: TGTGCCAGCAGTGAAACCACAGGGGACATTCAGTACTTC. Protein: CASSETTGDIQYF. The gene calls are TRBV6-4 and TRBJ2-4; 7 nucleotides line up with TRBD1. The trim removed 3 bases at V and 8 bases at J, leaving 4 bases unmatched. CDR1 is MRHNA and CDR2 is SNTAGT in the germline V gene. This CDR3 contains 13 residues.

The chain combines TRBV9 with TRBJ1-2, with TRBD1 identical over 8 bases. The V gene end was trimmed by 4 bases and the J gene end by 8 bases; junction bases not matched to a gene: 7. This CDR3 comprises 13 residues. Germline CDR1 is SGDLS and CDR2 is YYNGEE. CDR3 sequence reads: CASSTRDRRGYTF. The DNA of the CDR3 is TGTGCCAGCAGCACCCGGGACAGGCGGGGCTACACCTTC.

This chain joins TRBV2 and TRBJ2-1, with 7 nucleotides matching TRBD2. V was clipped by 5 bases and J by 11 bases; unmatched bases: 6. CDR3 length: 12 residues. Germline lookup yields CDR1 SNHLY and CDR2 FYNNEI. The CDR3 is CASSLLAPKQFF. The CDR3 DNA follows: TGTGCCAGCAGTTTACTAGCGCCCAAGCAGTTCTTC.

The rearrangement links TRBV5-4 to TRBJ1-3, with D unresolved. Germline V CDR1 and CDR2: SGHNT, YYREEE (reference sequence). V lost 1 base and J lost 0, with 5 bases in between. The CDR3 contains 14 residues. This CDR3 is CASSLRGSGNTIYF. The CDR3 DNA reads TGTGCCAGCAGCTTGCGCGGCTCTGGAAACACCATATATTTT.